One and the same sample provided the 24 T cell receptor beta chains below, sequenced in a study of blood T cell dynamics during melanoma immunotherapy. Indicated time point: pre-treatment baseline. Generated by immunoSEQ multiplex PCR, the TCRdb table keeps only in-frame clones and is missing some. This table has 8,500 to 11,000 clones, roughly nine tenths appearing once. The source material was blood, sampled from a patient treated with checkpoint blockade. The origin of the receptors is a human donor with melanoma.

The chain joins TRBV5-1 to TRBJ1-1; D gene unclear. The CDR3 extends over 15 amino acids. The germline V gene encodes CDR1 SGHRS and CDR2 YFSETQ. Trimming cost V 4 bases and J 1 base, with 14 bases left between them. DNA of the CDR3: TGCGCCAGCAGCAAGGTAGGGCGGACGAACACTGAAGCTTTCTTT. Its translation is CASSKVGRTNTEAFF.

The chain is built from TRBV4-2 and TRBJ1-1, with 7 bases fitting TRBD1. CDR1 is LGHNA and CDR2 is YNFKEQ in the germline V gene. J gave up 3 bases and V 0 bases, and 1 base lay outside the gene matches. CDR3 length: 14 amino acids. CDR3 coding DNA: TGTGCCAGCAGCCAAGACAGGGGGGACACTGAAGCTTTCTTT. Its translation: CASSQDRGDTEAFF.

The rearrangement uses TRBV7-9 and TRBJ2-2, with TRBD1 matching over 9 bases. CDR3 length equals 15 residues. The germline V gene has CDR1 SEHNR and CDR2 FQNEAQ (reference sequence). Unmatched junction bases numbered 1, after V lost 4 bases and J lost 1 base. The CDR3 sequence is CASSSGQGNTGELFF. Here the CDR3 DNA reads TGTGCCAGCAGCTCGGGACAGGGGAACACCGGGGAGCTGTTTTTT. The variable domain in full, with the rest retrieved from reference TRBV7-9 and TRBJ2-2, is DTGVSQNPRHKITKRGQNVTFRCDPISEHNRLYWYRQTLGQGPEFLTYFQNEAQLEKSRLLSDRFSAERPKGSFSTLEIQRTEQGDSAMYLCASSSGQGNTGELFFGEGSRLTVL.

This clone was recorded a few times. The chain employs TRBV14 and TRBJ1-6, with D maybe TRBD1 (6 bases). This CDR3 region has 14 residues. Germline CDR1 reads SGHDN; CDR2 reads FVKESK. Trimming removed 0 bases at V and 10 bases at J, with 10 bases between. The CDR3 protein is CASSQEGAGSPLHF. CDR3 sequence (DNA): TGTGCCAGCAGCCAAGAGGGGGCAGGATCACCCCTCCACTTT.

J is TRBJ2-5 and V is TRBV5-1; 8 bases are shared with TRBD2. V lost 4 bases, J lost 0 bases, and 8 bases stayed unmatched. Germline lookup yields CDR1 SGHRS and CDR2 YFSETQ. The CDR3 consists of 16 residues. The CDR3 coding sequence is TGCGCCAGCAGCCCGGGAGGGGCGCGTAACCAAGAGACCCAGTACTTC. Translated, it gives CASSPGGARNQETQYF. The variable domain in full, with the rest retrieved from reference TRBV5-1 and TRBJ2-5, is KAGVTQTPRYLIKTRGQQVTLSCSPISGHRSVSWYQQTPGQGLQFLFEYFSETQRNKGNFPGRFSGRQFSNSRSEMNVSTLELGDSALYLCASSPGGARNQETQYFGPGTRLLVL.

The chain joins TRBV5-1 to TRBJ1-1; no firm D call. Per the germline V gene, CDR1 is SGHRS and CDR2 is YFSETQ. This CDR3 is 13 amino acids long. The V and J ends lost 2 bases and 0 bases respectively, with 5 bases between them. The CDR3 bases are TGCGCCAGCAGCTTATCACTGAACACTGAAGCTTTCTTT. Amino acids: CASSLSLNTEAFF.

The V call is TRBV5-4, the J call TRBJ1-2; 7 bases align to TRBD1. After removal of 3 bases from V and 2 bases from J, the junction contained 1 base not matched to a gene. The CDR3 has 13 residues. Germline loops: CDR1 SGHNT, CDR2 YYREEE (reference sequence). The CDR3 here is CASSSTGNYGYTF. In DNA, the CDR3 is TGTGCCAGCAGCTCGACAGGGAACTATGGCTACACCTTC.

In regard to this clone: The limits of the CDR3 on the DNA are not certain, so only TCRdb's listed CDR3 is given. This sequence joins TRBV19 and TRBJ1-5. Germline assignment: CDR1 LNHDA and CDR2 SQIVND (reference sequence). The CDR3 spans 11 amino acids, including both terminal residues. CDR3: CASTSGQPQHF.

The chain recombines TRBV2 with TRBJ1-3; 8 bases match TRBD1. CDR3 length: 19 amino acids. The germline V gene has CDR1 SNHLY and CDR2 FYNNEI. After removal of 6 bases from V and 5 bases from J, the junction contained 21 bases not matched to a gene. As DNA, the CDR3 is TGTGCCAGCAGGAACACCGGGACAGGAGGAGGTAAAGGAAGAAACACCATATATTTT. Protein product: CASRNTGTGGGKGRNTIYF.

V gene TRBV28 combines with J gene TRBJ1-2, with D possibly matching TRBD1 (5 bases). Per germline, CDR1 MDHEN and CDR2 SYDVKM. Trimming removed 5 bases at V and 5 bases at J, with 30 bases between. This CDR3 is built from 19 residues. The CDR3 DNA reads as TGTGCCAGCAGTCCGTACCCAGGGACTACTAGGGCAAGGGGTTATGGCTACACCTTC. Amino acids: CASSPYPGTTRARGYGYTF.

The gene calls are TRBV28 and TRBJ1-5, with 7 bases lining up with TRBD1. The CDR3 is made up of 16 amino acids. Germline-derived CDR1 and CDR2 are MDHEN and SYDVKM. V gave up 5 bases and J gave up 3 bases; unmatched junction bases: 10. The CDR3 DNA reads TGTGCCAGCAGTACCGCGGGACAGTGGACCAATCAGCCCCAGCATTTT. Translated, it gives CASSTAGQWTNQPQHF.

This clone is termed large. This chain connects TRBV7-9 to TRBJ1-1, with D uncertain. This CDR3 has 19 amino acids. Germline assignment: CDR1 SEHNR and CDR2 FQNEAQ (reference sequence). V shed 2 bases and J shed 11 bases, with 33 bases lying between them. CDR3 sequence: CASSLRDPRAVGDLKGAFF. CDR3 DNA sequence: TGTGCCAGCAGCTTAAGGGATCCTCGAGCAGTCGGCGATCTGAAAGGGGCTTTCTTT.

This chain uses TRBV30 with TRBJ1-1, with D unresolved. The CDR3 spans 13 residues. CDR1 is GTSNPN, CDR2 SVGIG, per germline (reference sequence). V gave up 8 bases and J gave up 5 bases, with 18 bases separating them. This CDR3 is CAREGRVRTEAFF. CDR3 DNA: TGTGCCCGGGAAGGCAGAGTGCGTACTGAAGCTTTCTTT. The full variable domain, rest sourced from reference TRBV30 and TRBJ1-1, is SQTIHQWPATLVQPVGSPLSLECTVEGTSNPNLYWYRQAAGRGLQLLFYSVGIGQISSEVPQNLSASRPQDRQFILSSKKLLLSDSGFYLCAREGRVRTEAFFGQGTRLTVV.

This chain connects TRBV2 to TRBJ2-3; D not resolved. V dropped 8 bases and J dropped 6 bases, with 12 bases sitting between them. The germline V gene has CDR1 SNHLY and CDR2 FYNNEI. This CDR3 contains 12 residues. Here the CDR3 DNA reads TGTGCCAGCGACCGAGGAACGGATACGCAGTATTTT. Protein product: CASDRGTDTQYF.

The chain carries TRBV27 and TRBJ2-7, with TRBD2 matching 11 bases. The CDR3 runs 16 residues. V trimming: 5 bases; J trimming: 1 base; junction bases outside the gene matches: 7. The germline V gene has CDR1 MNHEY and CDR2 SMNVEV (reference sequence). The CDR3, as DNA: TGTGCCAGCAGTCCACTCACTAGCGGGAGATCCTACGAGCAGTACTTC. Translated, it gives CASSPLTSGRSYEQYF.

V and J are TRBV19 and TRBJ2-2, with TRBD1 identical over 8 bases. The CDR3 spans 15 residues. With V trimmed by 3 bases and J by 3 bases, 3 bases remained unmatched. CDR1 and CDR2 (germline): LNHDA, SQIVND (reference sequence). The CDR3 DNA sequence: TGTGCCAGTAGTATCGGCAGGGGGCACACCGGGGAGCTGTTTTTT. This encodes CASSIGRGHTGELFF.

V is TRBV5-1 and J is TRBJ1-3, with 7 bases matching TRBD1. This CDR3 has 15 residues. Germline loops: CDR1 SGHRS, CDR2 YFSETQ. After removal of 4 bases from V and 2 bases from J, the junction contained 6 bases not matched to a gene. The CDR3 DNA sequence: TGCGCCAGCAGCCTAACAGGGGCTACTGGAAACACCATATATTTT. This encodes CASSLTGATGNTIYF.

The chain couples TRBV7-2 to TRBJ2-2, with TRBD2 identical over 10 bases. V gave up 8 bases and J gave up 4 bases; unmatched junction bases: 10. Germline loops: CDR1 SGHTA, CDR2 FQGNSA. The CDR3 covers 16 residues. In DNA, the CDR3 is TGTGCCAGCGGCCCGGAGCGGGGGGGTTCCACCGGGGAGCTGTTTTTT. It translates to CASGPERGGSTGELFF. The full variable domain, with the rest looked up from reference TRBV7-2 and TRBJ2-2, is GAGVSQSPSNKVTEKGKDVELRCDPISGHTALYWYRQSLGQGLEFLIYFQGNSAPDKSGLPSDRFSAERTGGSVSTLTIQRTQQEDSAVYLCASGPERGGSTGELFFGEGSRLTVL.

The chain couples TRBV6-1 to TRBJ2-1; tentatively, D is TRBD2 (7 bases). This CDR3 comprises 15 residues. V gave up 3 bases and J gave up 7 bases, with 16 bases separating them. CDR1 and CDR2 (germline): MNHNS, SASEGT. CDR3 amino acids: CASSDIVRGGNEQFF. Here the CDR3 DNA reads TGTGCCAGCAGTGACATCGTAAGGGGGGGGAATGAGCAGTTCTTC.

The sample holds a few counts of this clone. The rearrangement links TRBV9 to TRBJ2-2; D assignment may be TRBD1 or TRBD2 (7 bases each). The CDR3 is made up of 18 amino acids. Per the germline V gene, CDR1 is SGDLS and CDR2 is YYNGEE. Trimming pared 2 bases from V and 5 bases from J, leaving 22 bases between. The CDR3 DNA reads TGTGCCAGCAGCGTTTCGACAGGGAGCGGGACCCAGACCGGGGAGCTGTTTTTT. The encoded protein is CASSVSTGSGTQTGELFF.

The CDR3 loop is CASSARLAGGHNEQFF. In DNA, the CDR3 is TGTGCCAGCAGTGCTAGACTAGCGGGAGGTCACAATGAGCAGTTCTTC. The V and J genes are TRBV6-1 and TRBJ2-1, with 13 positions matching TRBD2. V was clipped by 4 bases and J by 5 bases; unmatched bases: 5. This CDR3 is 16 amino acids long. CDR1 is MNHNS, CDR2 SASEGT, per germline.

This sequence joins TRBV6-4 and TRBJ1-2; possible D gene TRBD1, 6 bases. CDR1 is MRHNA, CDR2 SNTAGT, per germline. The CDR3 consists of 14 residues. V lost 3 bases and J lost 2, with 10 bases in between. In nucleotides, the CDR3 is TGTGCCAGCAGTGAATTCAGGGGCAACTATGGCTACACCTTC. This gives the protein CASSEFRGNYGYTF.

The chain is built from TRBV10-3 and TRBJ2-1; D is unclear. With 4 bases removed from V and 5 bases from J, the gap between germline ends came to 9 bases. Germline values: CDR1 ENHRY, CDR2 SYGVKD. The CDR3 has 13 amino acids. The CDR3: CAISGLRDNEQFF. The CDR3 coding sequence is TGTGCCATCAGTGGTCTTCGGGACAATGAGCAGTTCTTC.

CDR3 region: CASSVSGGATDTQYF. The CDR3 bases are TGTGCCAGCAGCGTTAGCGGGGGGGCTACAGATACGCAGTATTTT. The J gene is TRBJ2-3, the V gene TRBV7-9; TRBD2 matches 11 bases. This CDR3 has 15 residues. V lost 5 bases to trimming and J lost 3 bases; unmatched junction nucleotides: 4. CDR1 SEHNR and CDR2 FQNEAQ come from the germline V gene (reference sequence).